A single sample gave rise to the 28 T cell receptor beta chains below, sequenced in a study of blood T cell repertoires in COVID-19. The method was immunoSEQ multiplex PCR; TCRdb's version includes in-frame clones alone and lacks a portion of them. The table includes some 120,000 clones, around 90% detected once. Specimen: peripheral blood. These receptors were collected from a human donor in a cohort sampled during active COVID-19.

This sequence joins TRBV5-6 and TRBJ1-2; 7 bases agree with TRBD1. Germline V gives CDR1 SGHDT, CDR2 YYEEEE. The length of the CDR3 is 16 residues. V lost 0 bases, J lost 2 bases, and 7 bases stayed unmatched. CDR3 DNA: TGTGCCAGCAGCTTGGTTGGGACAGAGCTCAACTATGGCTACACCTTC. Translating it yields CASSLVGTELNYGYTF.

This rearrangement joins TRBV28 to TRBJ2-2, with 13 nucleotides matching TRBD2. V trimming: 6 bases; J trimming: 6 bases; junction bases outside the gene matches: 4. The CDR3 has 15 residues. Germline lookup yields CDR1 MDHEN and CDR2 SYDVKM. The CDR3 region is CASSSTSGRAGELFF. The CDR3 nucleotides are TGTGCCAGCAGCTCTACTAGCGGGAGGGCCGGGGAGCTGTTTTTT.

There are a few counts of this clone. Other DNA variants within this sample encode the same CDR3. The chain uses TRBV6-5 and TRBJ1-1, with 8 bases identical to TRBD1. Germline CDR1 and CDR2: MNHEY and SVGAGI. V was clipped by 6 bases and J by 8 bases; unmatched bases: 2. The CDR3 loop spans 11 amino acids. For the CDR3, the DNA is TGTGCCAGCAGCCGGACAGGGGAAGCTTTCTTT. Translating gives CASSRTGEAFF.

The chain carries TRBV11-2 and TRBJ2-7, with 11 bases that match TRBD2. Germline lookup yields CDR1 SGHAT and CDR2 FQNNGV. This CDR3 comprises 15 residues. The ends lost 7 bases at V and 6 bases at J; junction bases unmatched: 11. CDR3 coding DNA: TGTGCCAGCACCCATCCGACTAGCGGGGTTCGCGAGCAGTACTTC. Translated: CASTHPTSGVREQYF. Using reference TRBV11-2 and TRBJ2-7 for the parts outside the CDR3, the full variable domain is EAGVAQSPRYKIIEKRQSVAFWCNPISGHATLYWYQQILGQGPKLLIQFQNNGVVDDSQLPKDRFSAERLKGVDSTLKIQPAKLEDSAVYLCASTHPTSGVREQYFGPGTRLTVT.

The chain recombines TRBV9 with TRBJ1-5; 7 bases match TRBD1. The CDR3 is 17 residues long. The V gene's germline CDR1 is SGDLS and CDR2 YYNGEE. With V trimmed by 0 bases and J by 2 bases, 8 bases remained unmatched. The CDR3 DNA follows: TGTGCCAGCAGCGTAGGGGCAGGGGGATCAGGCAATCAGCCCCAGCATTTT. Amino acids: CASSVGAGGSGNQPQHF.

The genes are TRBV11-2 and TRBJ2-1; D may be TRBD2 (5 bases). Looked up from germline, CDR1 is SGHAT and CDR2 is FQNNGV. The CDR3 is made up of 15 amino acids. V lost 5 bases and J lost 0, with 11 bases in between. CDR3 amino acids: CASSPADFSYNEQFF. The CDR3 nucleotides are TGTGCCAGCAGCCCCGCGGACTTCTCCTACAATGAGCAGTTCTTC.

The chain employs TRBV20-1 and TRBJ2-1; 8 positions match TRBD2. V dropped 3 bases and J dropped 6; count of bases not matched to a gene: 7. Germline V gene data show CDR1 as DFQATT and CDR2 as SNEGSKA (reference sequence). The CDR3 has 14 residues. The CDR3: CSASLGTSFNEQFF. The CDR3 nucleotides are TGCAGTGCTAGTTTGGGGACTAGTTTCAATGAGCAGTTCTTC.

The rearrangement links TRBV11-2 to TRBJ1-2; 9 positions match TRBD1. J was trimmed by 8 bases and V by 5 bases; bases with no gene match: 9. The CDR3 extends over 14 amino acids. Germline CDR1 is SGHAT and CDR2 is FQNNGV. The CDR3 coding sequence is TGTGCCAGCAGCATGGGACAGGGTGGTGGAGGCTACACCTTC. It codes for CASSMGQGGGGYTF.

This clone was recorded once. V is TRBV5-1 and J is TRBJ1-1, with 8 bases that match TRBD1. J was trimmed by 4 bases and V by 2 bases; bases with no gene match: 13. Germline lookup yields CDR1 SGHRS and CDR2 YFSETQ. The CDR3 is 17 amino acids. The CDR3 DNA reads TGCGCCAGCAGCTTACTTACGACAGGGGTGGGGGTCACTGAAGCTTTCTTT. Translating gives CASSLLTTGVGVTEAFF.

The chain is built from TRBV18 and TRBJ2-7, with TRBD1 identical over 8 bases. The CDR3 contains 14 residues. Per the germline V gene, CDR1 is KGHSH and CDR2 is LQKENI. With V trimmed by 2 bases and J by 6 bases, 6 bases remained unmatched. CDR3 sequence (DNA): TGTGCCAGCTCACCAACTACCACAGGGGGCGAGCAGTACTTC. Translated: CASSPTTTGGEQYF.

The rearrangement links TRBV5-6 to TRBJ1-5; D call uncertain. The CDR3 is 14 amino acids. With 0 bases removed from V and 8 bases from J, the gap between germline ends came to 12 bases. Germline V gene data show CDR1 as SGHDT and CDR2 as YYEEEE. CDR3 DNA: TGTGCCAGCAGCTTGGGGAACGGGTGGAAGCCCCAGCATTTT. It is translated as CASSLGNGWKPQHF. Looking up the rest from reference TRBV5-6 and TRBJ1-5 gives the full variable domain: DAGVTQSPTHLIKTRGQQVTLRCSPKSGHDTVSWYQQALGQGPQFIFQYYEEEERQRGNFPDRFSGHQFPNYSSELNVNALLLGDSALYLCASSLGNGWKPQHFGDGTRLSIL.

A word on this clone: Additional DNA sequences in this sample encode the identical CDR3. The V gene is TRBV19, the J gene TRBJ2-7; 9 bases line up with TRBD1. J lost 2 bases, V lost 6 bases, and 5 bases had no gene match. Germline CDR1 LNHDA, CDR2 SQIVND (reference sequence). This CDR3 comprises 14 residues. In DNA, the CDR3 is TGTGCCAGTAGCGCCGGGACAGGGACCTACGAGCAGTACTTC. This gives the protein CASSAGTGTYEQYF.

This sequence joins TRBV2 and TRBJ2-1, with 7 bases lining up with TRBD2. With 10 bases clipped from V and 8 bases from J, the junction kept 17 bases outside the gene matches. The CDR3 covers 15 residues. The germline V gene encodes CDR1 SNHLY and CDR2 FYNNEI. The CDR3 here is CATARESNRMDEQFF. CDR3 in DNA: TGTGCCACCGCGCGGGAGTCCAATAGGATGGATGAGCAGTTCTTC.

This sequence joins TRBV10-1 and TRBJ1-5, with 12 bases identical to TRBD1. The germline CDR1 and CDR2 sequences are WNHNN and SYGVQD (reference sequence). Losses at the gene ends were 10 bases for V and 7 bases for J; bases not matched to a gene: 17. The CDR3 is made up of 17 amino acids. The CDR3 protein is CAKWGTGGEEKGQPQHF. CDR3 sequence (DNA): TGCGCCAAATGGGGGACAGGGGGCGAAGAGAAGGGACAGCCCCAGCATTTT.

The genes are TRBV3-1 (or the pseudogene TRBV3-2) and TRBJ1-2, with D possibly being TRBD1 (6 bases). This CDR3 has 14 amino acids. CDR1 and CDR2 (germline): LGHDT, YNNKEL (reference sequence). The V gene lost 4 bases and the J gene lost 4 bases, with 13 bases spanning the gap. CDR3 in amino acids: CASSRFQGSYGYTF. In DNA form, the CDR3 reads TGTGCCAGCAGCCGGTTCCAGGGGAGCTATGGCTACACCTTC.

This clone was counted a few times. The CDR3 DNA sequence: TGTGCCAGCAGCCAGGGACGACAGGGACGTTTGAACACTGAAGCTTTCTTT. As protein: CASSQGRQGRLNTEAFF. The rearrangement uses TRBV14 and TRBJ1-1; 7 nucleotides agree with TRBD1. With 3 bases clipped from V and 0 bases from J, the junction kept 10 bases outside the gene matches. Looked up from germline, CDR1 is SGHDN and CDR2 is FVKESK. The CDR3 covers 17 residues.

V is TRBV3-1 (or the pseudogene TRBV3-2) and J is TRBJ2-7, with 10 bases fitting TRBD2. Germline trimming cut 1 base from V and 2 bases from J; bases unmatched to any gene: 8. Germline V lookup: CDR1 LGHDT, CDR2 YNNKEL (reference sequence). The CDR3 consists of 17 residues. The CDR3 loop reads CASSQARSGRLAYEQYF. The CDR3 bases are TGTGCCAGCAGCCAAGCCCGTAGCGGGAGGCTCGCCTACGAGCAGTACTTC.

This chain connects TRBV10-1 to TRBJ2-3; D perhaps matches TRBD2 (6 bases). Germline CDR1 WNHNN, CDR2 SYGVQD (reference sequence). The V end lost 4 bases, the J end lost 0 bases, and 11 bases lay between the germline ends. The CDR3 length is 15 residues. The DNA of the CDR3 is TGCGCCAGCAGTGCACGGGACTTGAGCACAGATACGCAGTATTTT. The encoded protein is CASSARDLSTDTQYF.

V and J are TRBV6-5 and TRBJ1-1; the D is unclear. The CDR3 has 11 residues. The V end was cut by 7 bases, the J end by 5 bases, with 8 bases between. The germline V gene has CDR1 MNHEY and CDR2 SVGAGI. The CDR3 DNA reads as TGTGCCAGCATCCGTGAGACTGAAGCTTTCTTT. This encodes CASIRETEAFF.

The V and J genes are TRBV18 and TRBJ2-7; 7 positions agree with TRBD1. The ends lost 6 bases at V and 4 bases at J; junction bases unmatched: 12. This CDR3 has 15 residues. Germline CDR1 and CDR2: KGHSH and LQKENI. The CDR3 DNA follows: TGTGCCAGCTCCCGTACCGGGACAGCCCTATACGAGCAGTACTTC. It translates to CASSRTGTALYEQYF.

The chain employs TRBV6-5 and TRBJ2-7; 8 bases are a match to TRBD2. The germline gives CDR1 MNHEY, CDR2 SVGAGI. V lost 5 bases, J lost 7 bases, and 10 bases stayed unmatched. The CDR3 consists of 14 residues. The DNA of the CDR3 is TGTGCCAGCAGTCCGAGCGGGGGTTCGGGGGAGCAGTACTTC. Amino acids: CASSPSGGSGEQYF.

In DNA form, the CDR3 reads TGCGCCAGCAGCTTGGAAGGGACAGGGTACTACGAGCAGTACTTC. It codes for CASSLEGTGYYEQYF. The V call is TRBV5-1, the J call TRBJ2-7, with TRBD1 matching over 9 bases. After removal of 0 bases from V and 3 bases from J, the junction contained 4 bases not matched to a gene. Germline V lookup: CDR1 SGHRS, CDR2 YFSETQ. This CDR3 contains 15 residues.

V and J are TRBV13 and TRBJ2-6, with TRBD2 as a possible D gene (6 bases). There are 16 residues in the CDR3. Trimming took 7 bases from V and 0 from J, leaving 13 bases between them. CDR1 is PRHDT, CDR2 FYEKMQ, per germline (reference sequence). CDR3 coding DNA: TGTGCCAGCAAGTGGCGGGGCAACTCTGGGGCCAACGTCCTGACTTTC. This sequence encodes CASKWRGNSGANVLTF.

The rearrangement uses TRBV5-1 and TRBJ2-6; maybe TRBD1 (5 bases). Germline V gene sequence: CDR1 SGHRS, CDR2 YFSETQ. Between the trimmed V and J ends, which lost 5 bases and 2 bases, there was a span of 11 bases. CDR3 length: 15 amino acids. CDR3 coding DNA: TGCGCCAGCAGTTACGACAGTACTGGGGCCAACGTCCTGACTTTC. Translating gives CASSYDSTGANVLTF. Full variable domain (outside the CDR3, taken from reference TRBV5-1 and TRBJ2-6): KAGVTQTPRYLIKTRGQQVTLSCSPISGHRSVSWYQQTPGQGLQFLFEYFSETQRNKGNFPGRFSGRQFSNSRSEMNVSTLELGDSALYLCASSYDSTGANVLTFGAGSRLTVL.

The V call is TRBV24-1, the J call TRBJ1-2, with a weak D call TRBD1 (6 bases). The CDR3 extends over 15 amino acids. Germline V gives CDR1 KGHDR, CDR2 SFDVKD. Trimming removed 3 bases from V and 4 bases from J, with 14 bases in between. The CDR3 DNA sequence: TGTGCCACCAGTGATCACGGGACAAAAATCTATGGCTACACCTTC. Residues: CATSDHGTKIYGYTF.

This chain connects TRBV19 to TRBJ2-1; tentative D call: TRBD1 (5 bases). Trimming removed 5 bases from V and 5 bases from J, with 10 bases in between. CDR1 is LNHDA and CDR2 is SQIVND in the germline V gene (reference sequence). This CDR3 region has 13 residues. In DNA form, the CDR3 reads TGTGCCAGTAGTTCAGGGTCGGACAATGAGCAGTTCTTC. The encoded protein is CASSSGSDNEQFF.

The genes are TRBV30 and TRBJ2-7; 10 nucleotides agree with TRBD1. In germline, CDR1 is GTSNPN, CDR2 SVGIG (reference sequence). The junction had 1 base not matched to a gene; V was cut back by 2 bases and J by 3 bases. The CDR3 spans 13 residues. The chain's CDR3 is CAWSWDRGYEQYF. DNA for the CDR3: TGTGCCTGGAGTTGGGACAGGGGCTACGAGCAGTACTTC.

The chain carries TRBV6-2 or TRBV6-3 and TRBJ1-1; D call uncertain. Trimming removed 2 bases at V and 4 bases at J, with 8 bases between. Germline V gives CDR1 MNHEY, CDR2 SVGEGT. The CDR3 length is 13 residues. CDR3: CASSYEAGTEAFF. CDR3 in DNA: TGTGCCAGCAGTTACGAGGCGGGCACTGAAGCTTTCTTT.